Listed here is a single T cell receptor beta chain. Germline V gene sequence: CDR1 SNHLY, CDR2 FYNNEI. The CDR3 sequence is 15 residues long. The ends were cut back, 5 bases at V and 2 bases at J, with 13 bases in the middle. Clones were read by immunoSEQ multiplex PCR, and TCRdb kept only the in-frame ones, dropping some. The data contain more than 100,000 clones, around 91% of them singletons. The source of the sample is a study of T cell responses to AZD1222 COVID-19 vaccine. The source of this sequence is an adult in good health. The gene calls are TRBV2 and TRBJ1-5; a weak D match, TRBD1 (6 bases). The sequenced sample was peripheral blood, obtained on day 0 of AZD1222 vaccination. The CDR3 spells CASSTGLAGNQPQHF. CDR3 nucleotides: TGTGCCAGCAGTACAGGGCTAGCCGGCAATCAGCCCCAGCATTTT.